The present entry profiles one T cell receptor (beta chain) with its context. What it recognizes is unknown. Germline V lookup: CDR1 LNHDA, CDR2 SQIVND (reference sequence). The V and J ends lost 5 bases and 3 bases, in that order; junction bases with no gene match: 5. The CDR3 consists of 16 residues. Produced via immunoSEQ multiplex PCR; TCRdb's table is partial and in-frame only. The sample carries more than 11,000 clones, about 80% recorded once. The data derive from a study of vaccination effects on CD4 cells after COVID-19. Within the ViraFEST assay, antigen-specific CD4+ T cells underwent expansion with viral peptide pools prior to sequencing. Around day 10 of culture, CD4+ T cells were separated out.

The sequence derives from a human donor who received a COVID-19 vaccine. Here the sequenced sample was CD4+ T cells from PBMCs cultured with HCoV-229E spike peptides, taken before COVID-19 vaccination. The gene calls are TRBV19 and TRBJ2-4; 12 bases agree with TRBD2. The CDR3 protein is CASSPGLAGNKNIQYF. The CDR3 region has the DNA TGTGCCAGTAGTCCTGGACTAGCGGGGAACAAAAACATTCAGTACTTC.